The following is a TCR beta chain sequence with its context. The antigen remains unidentified. This entry belongs to a study of graft-versus-host responses after intestinal transplantation. On the study more broadly: Isolated intestinal, liver-intestinal, or multivisceral transplants were what recipients had. The recipients all started with anti-thymocyte globulin induction and then took tacrolimus and steroids for 3 to 4 years.

Some clones are missing from TCRdb's copy, which holds only in-frame ones; the method was immunoSEQ multiplex PCR. The table lists 50,000 or so clones, around 91% of them singletons, with 2.5% to 3% in the top ten. Study-wide findings and caveats: Early HvG declines after transplant were associated with peak circulating GvH clone levels. GvH clones were found in recipient marrow; some appeared first in ileum or blood.

This CDR3 is built from 14 residues. The germline V gene has CDR1 SGHTS and CDR2 YDEGEE. The V segment lost 3 bases and the J segment 4 bases; nucleotides outside the gene matches: 5. Sequenced here: PBMCs, sampled 118 to 130 days after intestinal transplantation. This chain joins TRBV5-8 and TRBJ2-7; 9 bases map to TRBD1. The source of this sequence is a human patient who received an intestinal transplant, so some T cells may come from the graft donor. CDR3 nucleotides: TGTGCCAGCAGCTCCGGGACAGGGAATTACGAGCAGTACTTC. Translation gives CASSSGTGNYEQYF.